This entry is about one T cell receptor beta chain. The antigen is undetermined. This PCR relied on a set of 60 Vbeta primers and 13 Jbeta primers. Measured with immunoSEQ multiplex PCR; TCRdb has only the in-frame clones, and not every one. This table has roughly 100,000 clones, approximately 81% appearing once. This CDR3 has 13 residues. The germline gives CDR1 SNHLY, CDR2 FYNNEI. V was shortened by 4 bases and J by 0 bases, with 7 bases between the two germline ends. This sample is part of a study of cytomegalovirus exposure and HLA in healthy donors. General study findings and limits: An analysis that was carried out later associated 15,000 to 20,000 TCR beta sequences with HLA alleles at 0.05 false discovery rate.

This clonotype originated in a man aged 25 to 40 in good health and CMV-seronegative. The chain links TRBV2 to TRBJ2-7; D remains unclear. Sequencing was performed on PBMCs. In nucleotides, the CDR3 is TGTGCCAGCAGTGCGGAGAGCTCCTACGAGCAGTACTTC. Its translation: CASSAESSYEQYF.